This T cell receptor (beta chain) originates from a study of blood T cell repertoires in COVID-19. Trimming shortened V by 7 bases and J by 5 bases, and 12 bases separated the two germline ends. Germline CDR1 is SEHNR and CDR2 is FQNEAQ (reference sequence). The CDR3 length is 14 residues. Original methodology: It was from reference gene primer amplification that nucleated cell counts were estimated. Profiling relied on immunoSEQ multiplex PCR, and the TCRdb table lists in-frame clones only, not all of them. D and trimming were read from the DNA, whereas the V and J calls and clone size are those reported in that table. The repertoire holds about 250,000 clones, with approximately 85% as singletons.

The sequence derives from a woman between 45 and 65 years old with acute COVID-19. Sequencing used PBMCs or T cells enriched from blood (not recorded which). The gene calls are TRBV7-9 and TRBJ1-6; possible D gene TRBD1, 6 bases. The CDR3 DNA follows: TGTGCCAGCACCACCAGACAGGATAATTCACCCCTCCACTTT. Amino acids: CASTTRQDNSPLHF.